This T cell receptor beta chain appears in the sequencing data of a study of T cell responses to AZD1222 COVID-19 vaccine. General study findings and limits: Once two AZD1222 doses were given, Spike-specific TCR breadth and depth went up.

The V gene's germline CDR1 is SGHTA and CDR2 FQGNSA. With 5 bases clipped from V and 4 bases from J, the junction kept 13 bases outside the gene matches. This CDR3 has 17 residues. To note about this clone: Antigen unknown.

Profiling relied on immunoSEQ multiplex PCR, and the TCRdb table lists in-frame clones only, not all of them. The sample lists some 250,000 clones; almost 95% were seen once. Sequencing was performed on peripheral blood, taken 28 days after the second AZD1222 dose. This rearrangement joins TRBV7-2 to TRBJ2-3; 9 nucleotides agree with TRBD2. The source of this sequence is an adult who received the AZD1222 COVID-19 vaccine. The CDR3 sequence is CASSERASGTWADTQYF. The CDR3, as DNA: TGTGCCAGCAGCGAACGGGCTAGCGGGACGTGGGCAGATACGCAGTATTTT.